This T cell receptor (beta chain) was identified during a study of glioma-infiltrating T cells after dendritic cell vaccination. The PCR used 60 V beta and 13 J beta primers. Assay used: immunoSEQ multiplex PCR; TCRdb lists only in-frame clones, some missing. The table includes 65,000 to 80,000 clones, about nine tenths detected once. V lost 7 bases to trimming and J lost 1 base, with 8 bases between them. This CDR3 contains 12 residues. Per the germline V gene, CDR1 is SGHRS and CDR2 is YFSETQ. Time point meaning: after dendritic cell vaccination, including at tumor progression/relapse. The sample was blood, taken after dendritic cell vaccination. This chain connects TRBV5-1 to TRBJ1-1; D gene ambiguous. The TCR comes from a human donor with glioblastoma. The CDR3 loop reads CASRRPNTEAFF. Here the CDR3 DNA reads TGCGCCAGCCGGAGGCCGAACACTGAAGCTTTCTTT.